The 15 T cell receptor beta chains listed next were all sequenced from one sample in a study of T cell repertoires in aging, cancer and after chemotherapy. Rearranged V-D-J TRB sequences were amplified with a mixed TRB-A/B primer pool. Each CDR3 protein is one row after TCRdb ran MiXCR on the multiplex PCR reads. Of 1,500 to 2,000 distinct CDR3 sequences in the sample, 25% to 35% were seen once. The template was genomic DNA from peripheral blood, not RNA. Material: blood. The receptors here all came from a human donor with a solid tumor.

The chain uses TRBV18 and TRBJ2-1; TRBD1 matches 12 bases. Germline V gene lookup returns CDR1 KGHSH and CDR2 LQKENI. The CDR3 extends over 15 amino acids. J gave up 9 bases and V 2 bases, and 5 bases lay outside the gene matches. In nucleotides, the CDR3 is TGTGCCAGCTCACCATGGGGACAGGGGGCAGGTGAGCAGTTCTTC. It translates to CASSPWGQGAGEQFF.

The chain couples TRBV29-1 to TRBJ2-2; 7 bases line up with TRBD1. Germline V gene data show CDR1 as SQVTM and CDR2 as ANQGSEA. Trimming cost V 7 bases and J 6 bases; bases outside gene matches: 8. This CDR3 contains 13 residues. CDR3 sequence reads: CSARQGGPGELFF. The CDR3 bases are TGCAGCGCCAGACAGGGCGGGCCCGGGGAGCTGTTTTTT.

The gene calls are TRBV6-1 and TRBJ1-4; perhaps TRBD1 as D (6 bases). CDR1 and CDR2 (germline): MNHNS, SASEGT. CDR3 length: 14 amino acids. Trimming shortened V by 11 bases and J by 10 bases, and 23 bases separated the two germline ends. The CDR3 coding sequence is TGTGCCGGCACCGAAACAGGGCTAGGTGCAAAACTGTTTTTT. As protein: CAGTETGLGAKLFF.

This clonotype ranks as medium-sized. An end of the junction does not agree with germline; a read error may underlie this. The J gene is TRBJ2-6, the V gene TRBV19; the D is unclear. The CDR3 totals 13 residues. Looked up from germline, CDR1 is LNHDA and CDR2 is SQIVND (reference sequence). CDR3 in amino acids: CASTGSVANVLTF. In nucleotides, the CDR3 is TGTGCCAGTACCGGTTCTGTGGCCAACGTCCTGACTTTC.

This clonotype was seen a few times. The chain joins TRBV6-2 or TRBV6-3 to TRBJ2-7; a possible D gene is TRBD1 (6 bases). V was cut by 5 bases and J by 4 bases, with 18 bases left in between. There are 15 residues in the CDR3. The V gene's germline CDR1 is MNHEY and CDR2 SVGEGT. As DNA, the CDR3 is TGTGCCAGCAGTCTTGGACAGTACCGTGGGTACGAGCAGTACTTC. As protein: CASSLGQYRGYEQYF.

The gene calls are TRBV12-3 or TRBV12-4 and TRBJ2-2, with a tentative D call TRBD2 (5 bases). The germline V and J ends were trimmed by 4 bases and 0 bases, with 9 bases remaining between them. The CDR3 runs 15 residues. The CDR3 is CASSWAGPNTGELFF. CDR3 DNA: TGTGCCAGCAGTTGGGCGGGCCCGAACACCGGGGAGCTGTTTTTT.

This clonotype appeared a few times. V is TRBV5-4 and J is TRBJ2-7; 7 nucleotides agree with TRBD1. This CDR3 contains 13 residues. Per germline, CDR1 SGHNT and CDR2 YYREEE (reference sequence). V shed 4 bases, J shed 8 bases, and the junction held 9 bases outside the gene matches. The CDR3 here is CASSMEVGQKQYF. The CDR3 DNA reads TGTGCCAGCAGCATGGAGGTGGGACAGAAGCAGTACTTC.

The J gene is TRBJ2-1, the V gene TRBV20-1; 9 bases are shared with TRBD2. There are 16 residues in the CDR3. J gave up 3 bases and V 3 bases, and 9 bases lay outside the gene matches. The germline V gene has CDR1 DFQATT and CDR2 SNEGSKA (reference sequence). The CDR3 loop reads CSARRLLAGNYNEQFF. CDR3 nucleotide sequence: TGCAGTGCTAGGAGACTTCTAGCGGGGAACTACAATGAGCAGTTCTTC.

This clonotype counts as medium-sized (0.01 to 0.1%). This chain connects TRBV13 to TRBJ2-5; a weak D match, TRBD2 (6 bases). The V end lost 5 bases, the J end lost 1 base, and 11 bases lay between the germline ends. CDR1 and CDR2 from the germline V gene are PRHDT and FYEKMQ (reference sequence). This CDR3 region has 14 residues. CDR3 coding DNA: TGTGCCAGCAGCCCCTACGGGGGCCAAGAGACCCAGTACTTC. As protein: CASSPYGGQETQYF.

This clonotype was seen more than once but under ten times. The chain's CDR3 is CASSRGLADSYNEQFF. CDR3 DNA: TGCGCCAGCAGCCGCGGACTAGCGGATTCCTACAATGAGCAGTTCTTC. This sequence joins TRBV5-1 and TRBJ2-1, with 10 nucleotides matching TRBD2. CDR1 and CDR2 (germline): SGHRS, YFSETQ. V lost 4 bases, J lost 1 base, and 5 bases stayed unmatched. The CDR3 spans 16 residues.

The chain is built from TRBV5-4 and TRBJ2-4; 9 bases map to TRBD1. The CDR3 length is 16 residues. V lost 0 bases to trimming and J lost 8 bases; unmatched junction nucleotides: 9. The germline V gene has CDR1 SGHNT and CDR2 YYREEE (reference sequence). CDR3 protein: CASSLGDTGGRDIQYF. CDR3 bases: TGTGCCAGCAGCTTGGGTGATACAGGGGGCCGGGACATTCAGTACTTC.

The chain employs TRBV7-2 and TRBJ1-6; D is ambiguous. The CDR3 length is 16 residues. Germline V lookup: CDR1 SGHTA, CDR2 FQGNSA. The germline V and J ends were trimmed by 1 base and 10 bases, with 17 bases remaining between them. Here the CDR3 DNA reads TGTGCCAGCAGCTTAGGATTATTAGAGCCAGCATCACCCCTCCACTTT. Protein sequence: CASSLGLLEPASPLHF.

This clonotype is judged medium-sized. The rearrangement links TRBV5-6 to TRBJ2-2; 7 bases match TRBD1. CDR3 size: 19 residues. Germline values: CDR1 SGHDT, CDR2 YYEEEE. The V gene end was trimmed by 3 bases and the J gene end by 1 base; junction bases not matched to a gene: 15. CDR3 in amino acids: CASSWRQGTSSQNTGELFF. As DNA, the CDR3 is TGTGCCAGCAGCTGGAGACAGGGTACGTCCTCCCAGAACACCGGGGAGCTGTTTTTT.

The chain carries TRBV5-1 and TRBJ1-1; possibly TRBD1 for D (5 bases). The CDR3 totals 14 residues. Germline lookup yields CDR1 SGHRS and CDR2 YFSETQ. The V and J ends lost 0 bases and 6 bases respectively, with 12 bases between them. Written as DNA, the CDR3 is TGCGCCAGCAGCTTGGTCCAGGGTTCGTCTGAAGCTTTCTTT. Amino acid sequence: CASSLVQGSSEAFF.

By share, this clonotype counts as medium-sized. The rearrangement joins TRBV30 to TRBJ2-1; maybe TRBD1 (6 bases). Germline V lookup: CDR1 GTSNPN, CDR2 SVGIG (reference sequence). V was trimmed by 1 base and J by 15 bases, leaving 10 bases between them. The CDR3 contains 10 residues. The CDR3 sequence is CAWSEQGLFF. In nucleotides, the CDR3 is TGTGCCTGGAGTGAGCAGGGGTTGTTCTTC.